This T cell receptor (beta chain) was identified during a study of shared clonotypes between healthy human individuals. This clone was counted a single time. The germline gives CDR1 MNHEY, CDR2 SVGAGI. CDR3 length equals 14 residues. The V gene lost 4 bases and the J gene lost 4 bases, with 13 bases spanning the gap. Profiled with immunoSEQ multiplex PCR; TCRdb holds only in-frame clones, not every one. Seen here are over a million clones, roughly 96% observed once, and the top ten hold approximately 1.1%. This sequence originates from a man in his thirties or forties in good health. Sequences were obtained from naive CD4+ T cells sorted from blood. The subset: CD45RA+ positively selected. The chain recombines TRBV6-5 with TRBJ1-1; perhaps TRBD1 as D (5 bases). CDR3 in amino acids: CASSFSGLGTEAFF. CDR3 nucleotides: TGTGCCAGCAGTTTCTCGGGACTTGGCACTGAAGCTTTCTTT.